What follows are 20 T cell receptor beta chains derived from one specimen sequenced in a study of shared clonotypes between healthy human individuals. TCRdb keeps only in-frame clones here, not all; method: immunoSEQ multiplex PCR. Of fewer than 1.8 million clones listed, approximately 98.5% are singletons. Source material: naive CD4+ T cells sorted from blood. Subset here: CD45RA+ positively selected. The receptors were gathered from a young man in good health.

Details on this clone: The junction and the germline gene differ at one end; a read error may be behind it. V usage is TRBV6-1 and J usage is TRBJ1-5; D is unresolved. This CDR3 contains 13 residues. Per germline, CDR1 MNHNS and CDR2 SASEGT. The CDR3 DNA is TGTGCCAGCAGGGAAGTCGGCAATCAGCCCCAGCATTTT. It yields the protein CASREVGNQPQHF.

This chain connects TRBV14 to TRBJ2-7; D is undetermined. Germline-derived CDR1 and CDR2 are SGHDN and FVKESK. The CDR3 is 14 residues long. The V end lost 3 bases, the J end lost 5 bases, and 14 bases lay between the germline ends. This CDR3 reads CASSQDLMPDEQYF. Here the CDR3 DNA reads TGTGCCAGCAGCCAGGATCTTATGCCGGACGAGCAGTACTTC.

The rearrangement uses TRBV15 and TRBJ2-1; D is uncertain. The germline V gene encodes CDR1 LNHNV and CDR2 YYDKDF (reference sequence). The CDR3 is 15 residues long. The V end was cut by 6 bases, the J end by 8 bases, with 20 bases between. CDR3 sequence: CATRPSSPRKDEQFF. For the CDR3, the DNA is TGTGCCACCAGACCGAGTAGCCCACGAAAGGATGAGCAGTTCTTC.

The V call is TRBV2, the J call TRBJ1-4; TRBD1 agrees at 7 bases. CDR3 length equals 13 residues. Germline CDR1 and CDR2: SNHLY and FYNNEI. V was clipped by 5 bases and J by 9 bases; unmatched bases: 6. The CDR3 DNA sequence: TGTGCCAGCAGTCCGAGACAGGGTCAAAAACTGTTTTTT. As protein: CASSPRQGQKLFF.

The genes are TRBV7-2 and TRBJ2-5; maybe TRBD1 (7 bases). Germline lookup yields CDR1 SGHTA and CDR2 FQGNSA. V gave up 5 bases and J gave up 2 bases, with 18 bases separating them. The CDR3 is 16 residues long. This chain's CDR3 is CASSPRDSWDQETQYF. The CDR3 nucleotides are TGTGCCAGCAGCCCGCGGGACAGTTGGGATCAAGAGACCCAGTACTTC. The whole variable domain, remainder taken from reference TRBV7-2 and TRBJ2-5, is GAGVSQSPSNKVTEKGKDVELRCDPISGHTALYWYRQSLGQGLEFLIYFQGNSAPDKSGLPSDRFSAERTGGSVSTLTIQRTQQEDSAVYLCASSPRDSWDQETQYFGPGTRLLVL.

The genes are TRBV5-4 and TRBJ1-1; D is unresolved. CDR3 length equals 14 residues. CDR1 is SGHNT, CDR2 YYREEE, per germline (reference sequence). Trimming pared 1 base from V and 4 bases from J, leaving 11 bases between. The CDR3 nucleotides are TGTGCCAGCAGCTTGCGGTCGGGGAGCACTGAAGCTTTCTTT. Protein product: CASSLRSGSTEAFF.

This rearrangement joins TRBV6-6 to TRBJ2-5; D not certain. Germline V gene sequence: CDR1 MNHNY, CDR2 SVGAGI (reference sequence). CDR3 length equals 11 residues. Deletions cut 4 bases from V and 5 bases from J, with 5 bases between. Written as DNA, the CDR3 is TGTGCCAGCAGTTTACGGGAGACCCAGTACTTC. It codes for CASSLRETQYF.

The gene calls are TRBV6-9 and TRBJ1-5; TRBD1 is a possible D gene (6 bases). Germline V lookup: CDR1 MNHGY, CDR2 SVAAGI. The V gene lost 9 bases and the J gene lost 2 bases, with 14 bases spanning the gap. There are 14 residues in the CDR3. The DNA of the CDR3 is TGTGCCAGTCTGTGGGGGGGCGGCAATCAGCCCCAGCATTTT. Its protein product is CASLWGGGNQPQHF.

The V and J genes are TRBV18 and TRBJ1-1; weak D call: TRBD1 (6 bases). V lost 3 bases, J lost 1 base, and 12 bases lay in between. This CDR3 comprises 15 residues. Germline assignment: CDR1 KGHSH and CDR2 LQKENI. The CDR3 is CASSPLTGSNTEAFF. The CDR3 nucleotides are TGTGCCAGCTCACCCCTGACAGGCTCGAACACTGAAGCTTTCTTT.

V usage is TRBV4-3 and J usage is TRBJ2-5; 12 bases map to TRBD1. The CDR3 extends over 15 amino acids. Germline V lookup: CDR1 LGHNA, CDR2 YSLEER. J was trimmed by 5 bases and V by 4 bases; bases with no gene match: 5. The CDR3 is CASSRGQGAGETQYF. CDR3 sequence (DNA): TGCGCCAGCAGCCGGGGACAGGGGGCGGGGGAGACCCAGTACTTC.

The chain has TRBV25-1 and TRBJ1-2, with 7 bases that match TRBD1. CDR1 and CDR2 (germline): MGHDK, SYGVNS. V lost 1 base, J lost 4 bases, and 9 bases stayed unmatched. The CDR3 is made up of 16 amino acids. CDR3 DNA sequence: TGTGCCAGCAGTGAATTCTCGAGGGGGCCTATCTATGGCTACACCTTC. Residues: CASSEFSRGPIYGYTF.

The V gene is TRBV7-8, the J gene TRBJ2-7; tentative D call: TRBD2 (6 bases). CDR1 and CDR2 from the germline V gene are SGHVS and FQNEAQ. V lost 7 bases, J lost 0 bases, and 13 bases lay in between. The CDR3 covers 14 residues. CDR3 region: CASTGVGSSYEQYF. CDR3 DNA sequence: TGTGCCAGCACGGGGGTGGGGAGCTCCTACGAGCAGTACTTC. The full variable domain, its missing parts supplied by reference TRBV7-8 and TRBJ2-7, is GAGVSQSPRYKVAKRGQDVALRCDPISGHVSLFWYQQALGQGPEFLTYFQNEAQLDKSGLPSDRFFAERPEGSVSTLKIQRTQQEDSAVYLCASTGVGSSYEQYFGPGTRLTVT.

The chain employs TRBV6-6 and TRBJ2-3; TRBD2 aligns across 11 bases. Germline CDR1 is MNHNY and CDR2 is SVGAGI (reference sequence). Unmatched junction bases numbered 8, after V lost 5 bases and J lost 4 bases. The CDR3 sequence is 16 residues long. The CDR3 reads CASSAPSGRISDTQYF. The CDR3 coding sequence is TGTGCCAGCAGTGCGCCTAGCGGGAGGATCTCAGATACGCAGTATTTT.

As concerns this clone: Within the sample, other DNA sequences also encode this same CDR3. The chain joins TRBV5-1 to TRBJ1-5, with TRBD1 matching 12 bases. Germline V gene sequence: CDR1 SGHRS, CDR2 YFSETQ. The CDR3 runs to 16 residues. V lost 0 bases and J lost 7; bases outside the gene matches: 5. CDR3 amino acids: CASSLDGTGGSQPQHF. CDR3 bases: TGCGCCAGCAGCTTGGACGGGACAGGGGGCTCGCAGCCCCAGCATTTT.

This chain links TRBV9 with TRBJ2-1; D is uncertain. Germline V gene lookup returns CDR1 SGDLS and CDR2 YYNGEE. The CDR3 length is 15 residues. V was pared by 0 bases and J by 6 bases, with 13 bases between. Written as DNA, the CDR3 is TGTGCCAGCAGCGTAGTTAGCACGACGGGCAATGAGCAGTTCTTC. Protein sequence: CASSVVSTTGNEQFF.

The rearrangement joins TRBV9 to TRBJ2-7; 10 bases map to TRBD2. The CDR3 consists of 15 residues. Germline CDR1 and CDR2: SGDLS and YYNGEE. The junction had 5 bases not matched to a gene; V was cut back by 0 bases and J by 5 bases. Here the CDR3 DNA reads TGTGCCAGCAGCGTAGGGAATAGCGGGAGGCACGAGCAGTACTTC. This gives the protein CASSVGNSGRHEQYF. The complete variable domain, with remaining parts taken from reference TRBV9 and TRBJ2-7, reads DSGVTQTPKHLITATGQRVTLRCSPRSGDLSVYWYQQSLDQGLQFLIQYYNGEERAKGNILERFSAQQFPDLHSELNLSSLELGDSALYFCASSVGNSGRHEQYFGPGTRLTVT.

This clone was seen once. The chain is built from TRBV7-9 and TRBJ2-7; D tentatively fits TRBD1 or TRBD2 (5 bases each). V was cut by 3 bases and J by 0 bases, with 15 bases left in between. Germline CDR1 is SEHNR and CDR2 is FQNEAQ (reference sequence). This CDR3 has 16 residues. The CDR3 here is CASSFLIEGSSYEQYF. In nucleotides, the CDR3 is TGTGCCAGCAGCTTCCTGATCGAGGGGAGCTCCTACGAGCAGTACTTC.

The chain combines TRBV2 with TRBJ2-7, with 9 bases that match TRBD2. The CDR3 contains 14 residues. From germline, CDR1 is SNHLY and CDR2 FYNNEI. With V trimmed by 6 bases and J by 6 bases, 9 bases remained unmatched. CDR3: CASSLSGRNSEQYF. The CDR3 bases are TGTGCCAGCAGCCTTAGCGGGAGAAATAGCGAGCAGTACTTC. Supplemented by reference TRBV2 and TRBJ2-7, the full variable domain reads EPEVTQTPSHQVTQMGQEVILRCVPISNHLYFYWYRQILGQKVEFLVSFYNNEISEKSEIFDDQFSVERPDGSNFTLKIRSTKLEDSAMYFCASSLSGRNSEQYFGPGTRLTVT.

The rearrangement joins TRBV11-3 to TRBJ2-1; perhaps TRBD1 as D (5 bases). The CDR3 sequence is 14 residues long. Trimming stripped 3 bases from V and 4 bases from J, with 10 bases between. Germline CDR1 and CDR2: SGHNT and YENEEA. Here the CDR3 reads CASSFQGTYNEQFF. CDR3 nucleotide sequence: TGTGCCAGCAGCTTCCAGGGTACGTACAATGAGCAGTTCTTC.

The chain combines TRBV11-2 with TRBJ2-7; D possibly matches TRBD1 or TRBD2 (5 bases each). V lost 0 bases and J 1 base, leaving 10 bases between the germline ends. The CDR3 runs to 15 residues. CDR1 and CDR2 (germline): SGHAT, FQNNGV. CDR3 sequence (DNA): TGTGCCAGCAGCTTAGAGCTTGGGGGATCCTACGAGCAGTACTTC. It codes for CASSLELGGSYEQYF.